The entry below describes one TCR beta chain. These data come from a study of blood T cell repertoires in COVID-19. In the study overall: The analysed material was cDNA or gDNA that came from T cells, B-cell-depleted T cells, or PBMCs.

Sequencing was performed with immunoSEQ multiplex PCR; in TCRdb, only in-frame clones are kept and a portion is missing. The sample records 95,000 to 110,000 clones, around 83% being singletons. The CDR3 is 16 residues long. Germline values: CDR1 LNHDA, CDR2 SQIVND (reference sequence). Germline trimming cut 5 bases from V and 3 bases from J; bases unmatched to any gene: 11. Sequencing was carried out using peripheral blood. The chain couples TRBV19 to TRBJ2-7; 9 bases agree with TRBD1. The clonotype comes from a man aged 65-85 years with acute or convalescent COVID-19. CDR3 nucleotide sequence: TGTGCCAGTAGTCCATTAGGACAGGGGAACAACTACGAGCAGTACTTC. This sequence encodes CASSPLGQGNNYEQYF.